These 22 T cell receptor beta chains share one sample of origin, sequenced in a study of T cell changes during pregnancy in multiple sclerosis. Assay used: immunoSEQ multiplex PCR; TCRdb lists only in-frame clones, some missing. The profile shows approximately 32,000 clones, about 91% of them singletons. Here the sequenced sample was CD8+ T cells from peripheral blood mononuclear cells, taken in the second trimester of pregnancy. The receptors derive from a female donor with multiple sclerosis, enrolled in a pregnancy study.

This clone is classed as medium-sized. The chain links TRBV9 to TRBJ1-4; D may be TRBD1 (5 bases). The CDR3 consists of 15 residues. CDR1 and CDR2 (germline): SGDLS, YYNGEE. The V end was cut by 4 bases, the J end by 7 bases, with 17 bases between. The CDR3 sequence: CASSPQGAYGEKLFF. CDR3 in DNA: TGTGCCAGCAGCCCCCAAGGGGCGTATGGTGAAAAACTGTTTTTT.

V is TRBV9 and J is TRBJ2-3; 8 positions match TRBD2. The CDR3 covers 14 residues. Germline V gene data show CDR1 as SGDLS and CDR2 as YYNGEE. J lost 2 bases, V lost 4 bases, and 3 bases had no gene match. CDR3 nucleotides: TGTGCCAGCAGCTTAGCGGGGATCACAGATACGCAGTATTTT. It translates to CASSLAGITDTQYF. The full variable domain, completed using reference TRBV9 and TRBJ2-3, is DSGVTQTPKHLITATGQRVTLRCSPRSGDLSVYWYQQSLDQGLQFLIQYYNGEERAKGNILERFSAQQFPDLHSELNLSSLELGDSALYFCASSLAGITDTQYFGPGTRLTVL.

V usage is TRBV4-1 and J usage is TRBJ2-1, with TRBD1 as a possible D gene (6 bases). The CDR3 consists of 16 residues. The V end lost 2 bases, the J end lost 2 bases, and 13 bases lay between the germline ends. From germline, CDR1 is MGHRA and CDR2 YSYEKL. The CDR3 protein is CASSQRGRGTYNEQFF. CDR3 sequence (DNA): TGCGCCAGCAGCCAACGCGGCAGGGGTACCTACAATGAGCAGTTCTTC.

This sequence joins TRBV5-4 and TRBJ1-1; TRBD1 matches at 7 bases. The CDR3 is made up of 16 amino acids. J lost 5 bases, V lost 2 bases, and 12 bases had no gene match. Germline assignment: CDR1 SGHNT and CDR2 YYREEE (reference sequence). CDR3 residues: CASSLLEGGVGTEAFF. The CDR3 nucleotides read TGTGCCAGCAGCTTATTAGAAGGGGGCGTAGGGACTGAAGCTTTCTTT.

Written as DNA, the CDR3 is TGTGCCAGCGTAGCGGGAGGTACCGGGGAGCTGTTTTTT. This encodes CASVAGGTGELFF. The chain has TRBV2 and TRBJ2-2; 10 bases map to TRBD2. The CDR3 is made up of 13 amino acids. V shed 8 bases, J shed 5 bases, and the junction held 2 bases outside the gene matches. Germline V gene lookup returns CDR1 SNHLY and CDR2 FYNNEI. The whole variable domain, remainder taken from reference TRBV2 and TRBJ2-2, is EPEVTQTPSHQVTQMGQEVILRCVPISNHLYFYWYRQILGQKVEFLVSFYNNEISEKSEIFDDQFSVERPDGSNFTLKIRSTKLEDSAMYFCASVAGGTGELFFGEGSRLTVL.

CDR3 nucleotide sequence: TGTGCCAGCAGCCAAAACAGGGTTCGGGAGACCCAGTACTTC. Translated, it gives CASSQNRVRETQYF. This chain connects TRBV14 to TRBJ2-5, with D perhaps TRBD1 (6 bases). This CDR3 has 14 amino acids. Germline CDR1 is SGHDN and CDR2 is FVKESK. V was cut by 2 bases and J by 5 bases, with 12 bases left in between.

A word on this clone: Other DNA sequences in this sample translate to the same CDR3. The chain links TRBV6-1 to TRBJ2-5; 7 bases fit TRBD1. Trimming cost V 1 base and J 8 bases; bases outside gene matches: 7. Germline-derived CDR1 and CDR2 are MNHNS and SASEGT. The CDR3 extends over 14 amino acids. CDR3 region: CASSEGRGLETQYF. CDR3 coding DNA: TGTGCCAGCAGTGAAGGAAGGGGGCTAGAAACCCAGTACTTC.

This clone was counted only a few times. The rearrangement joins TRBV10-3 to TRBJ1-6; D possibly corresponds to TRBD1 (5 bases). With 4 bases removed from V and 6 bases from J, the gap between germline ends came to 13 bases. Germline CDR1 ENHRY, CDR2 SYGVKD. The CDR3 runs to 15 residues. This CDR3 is CAISGEGTGNSPLHF. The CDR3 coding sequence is TGTGCCATCAGTGGGGAGGGGACCGGTAATTCACCCCTCCACTTT.

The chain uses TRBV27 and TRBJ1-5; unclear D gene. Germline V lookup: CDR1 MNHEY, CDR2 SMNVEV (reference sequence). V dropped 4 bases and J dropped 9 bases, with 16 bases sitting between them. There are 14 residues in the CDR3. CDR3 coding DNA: TGTGCCAGCAGTTCTTACTCGGGTTCGGCGCCCCAGCATTTT. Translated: CASSSYSGSAPQHF.

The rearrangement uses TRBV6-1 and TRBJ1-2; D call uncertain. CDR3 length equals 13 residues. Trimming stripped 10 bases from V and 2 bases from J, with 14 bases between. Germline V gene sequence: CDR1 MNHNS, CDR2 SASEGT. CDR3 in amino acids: CATPVTENYGYTF. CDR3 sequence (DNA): TGTGCCACCCCCGTTACAGAAAACTATGGCTACACCTTC.

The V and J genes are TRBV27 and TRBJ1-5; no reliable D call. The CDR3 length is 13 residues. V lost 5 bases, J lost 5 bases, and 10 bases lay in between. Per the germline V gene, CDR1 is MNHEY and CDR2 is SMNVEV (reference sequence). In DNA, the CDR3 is TGTGCCAGCAGTCCGAGGCCCTATCAGCCCCAGCATTTT. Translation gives CASSPRPYQPQHF.

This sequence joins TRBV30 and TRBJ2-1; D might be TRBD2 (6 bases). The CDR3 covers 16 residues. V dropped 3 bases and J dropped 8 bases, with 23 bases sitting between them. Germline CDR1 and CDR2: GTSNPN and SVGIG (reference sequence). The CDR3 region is CAWRGIRGLPPYEQFF. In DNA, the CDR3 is TGTGCCTGGAGAGGCATTAGGGGACTCCCTCCCTATGAGCAGTTCTTC.

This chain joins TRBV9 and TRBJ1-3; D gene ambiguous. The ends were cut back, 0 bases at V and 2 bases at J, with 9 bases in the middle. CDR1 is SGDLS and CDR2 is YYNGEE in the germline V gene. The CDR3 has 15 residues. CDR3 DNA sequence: TGTGCCAGCAGCGTAGCAGGTGGCCCTGGAAACACCATATATTTT. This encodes CASSVAGGPGNTIYF.

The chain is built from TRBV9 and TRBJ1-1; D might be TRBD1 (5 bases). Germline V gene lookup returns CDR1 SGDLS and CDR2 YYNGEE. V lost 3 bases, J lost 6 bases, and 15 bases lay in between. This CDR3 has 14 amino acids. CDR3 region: CASSGTDGGAEAFF. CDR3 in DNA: TGTGCCAGCAGCGGGACGGACGGGGGAGCTGAAGCTTTCTTT.

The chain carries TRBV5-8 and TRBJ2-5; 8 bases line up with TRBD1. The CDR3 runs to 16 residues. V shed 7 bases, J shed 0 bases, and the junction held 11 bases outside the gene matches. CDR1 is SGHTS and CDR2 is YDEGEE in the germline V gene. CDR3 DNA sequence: TGTGCCAGCCTCACCGGGACAGGTGGATACCAAGAGACCCAGTACTTC. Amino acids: CASLTGTGGYQETQYF.

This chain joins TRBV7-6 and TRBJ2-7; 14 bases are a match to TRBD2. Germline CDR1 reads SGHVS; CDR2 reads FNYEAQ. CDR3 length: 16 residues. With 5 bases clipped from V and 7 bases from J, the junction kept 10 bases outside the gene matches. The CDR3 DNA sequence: TGTGCCAGCAGCCCGAACGGGGGACTAGCGGGAGTTGAGCAGTACTTC. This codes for CASSPNGGLAGVEQYF.

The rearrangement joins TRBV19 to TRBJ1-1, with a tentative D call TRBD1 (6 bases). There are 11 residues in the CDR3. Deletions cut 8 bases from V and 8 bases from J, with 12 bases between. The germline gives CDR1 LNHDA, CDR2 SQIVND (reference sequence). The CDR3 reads CASGTGWEAFF. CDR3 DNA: TGTGCCAGTGGTACAGGGTGGGAAGCTTTCTTT.

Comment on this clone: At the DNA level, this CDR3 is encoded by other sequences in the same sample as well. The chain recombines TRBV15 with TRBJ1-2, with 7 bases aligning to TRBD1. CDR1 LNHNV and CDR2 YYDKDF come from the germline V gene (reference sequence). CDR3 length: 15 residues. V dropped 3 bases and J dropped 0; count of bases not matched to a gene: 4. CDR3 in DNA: TGTGCCACCAGCAGGGGACAGTCCCCTAACTATGGCTACACCTTC. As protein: CATSRGQSPNYGYTF.

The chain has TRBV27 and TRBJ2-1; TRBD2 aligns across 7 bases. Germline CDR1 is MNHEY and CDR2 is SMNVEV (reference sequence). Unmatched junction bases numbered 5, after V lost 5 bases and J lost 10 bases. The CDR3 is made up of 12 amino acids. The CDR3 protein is CASSGRANEQFF. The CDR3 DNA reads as TGTGCCAGCAGTGGGAGGGCCAACGAGCAGTTCTTC.

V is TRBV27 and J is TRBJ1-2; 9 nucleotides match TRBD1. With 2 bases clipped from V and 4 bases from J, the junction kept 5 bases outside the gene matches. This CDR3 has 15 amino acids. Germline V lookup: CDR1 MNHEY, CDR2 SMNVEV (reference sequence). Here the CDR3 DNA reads TGTGCCAGCAGTTTAAACACAGGGGGCTTCTATGGCTACACCTTC. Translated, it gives CASSLNTGGFYGYTF.

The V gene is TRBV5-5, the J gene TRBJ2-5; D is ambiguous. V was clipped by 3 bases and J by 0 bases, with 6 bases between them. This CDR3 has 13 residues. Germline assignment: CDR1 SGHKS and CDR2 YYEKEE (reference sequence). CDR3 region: CASSSPDQETQYF. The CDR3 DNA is TGTGCCAGCAGCTCCCCGGACCAAGAGACCCAGTACTTC.

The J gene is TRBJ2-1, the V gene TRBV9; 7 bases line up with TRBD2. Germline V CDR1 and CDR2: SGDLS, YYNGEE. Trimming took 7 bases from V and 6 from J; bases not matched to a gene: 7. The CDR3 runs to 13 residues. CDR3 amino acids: CASAPSGVNEQFF. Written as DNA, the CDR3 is TGTGCCAGCGCGCCCAGCGGGGTCAATGAGCAGTTCTTC.